These T cell receptor beta chains were read from a single sample in a study of graft-versus-host responses after intestinal transplantation. Sequencing was performed with immunoSEQ multiplex PCR; in TCRdb, only in-frame clones are kept and a portion is missing. The repertoire holds roughly 36,000 clones, with about 96% as singletons. These receptors lack a known antigen. The material was unstimulated CD8+ T cells sorted from spleen or lymph node cells, obtained before transplant. The receptor source for this set is a human donor who was the organ donor for an intestinal transplant. CDR3s include the opening cysteine and the closing phenylalanine or tryptophan. D genes are given only for firm matches.

V	D	J	DNA	CDR3
TRBV7-2	NA	TRBJ2-2	TGTGCCAGCAGCTTGGACACCGGGGAGCTGTTTTTT	CASSLDTGELFF
TRBV7-8	NA	TRBJ1-1	TGTGCCAGCAGCTTATTCGCCGAAGCTTTCTTT	CASSLFAEAFF
TRBV4-3	NA	TRBJ2-1	TGCGCCAGCAGTTCAGATAGGCGTGGGGGGGCTTACAATGAGCAGTTCTTC	CASSSDRRGGAYNEQFF
TRBV4-1	TRBD1	TRBJ2-5	TGCGCCAGCAGCCAGACGGACAGGCAAGAGACCCAGTACTTC	CASSQTDRQETQYF
TRBV27	TRBD1	TRBJ2-7	TGTGCCAGCAGTTTAAGGGGGACAGGTCACGAGCAGTACTTC	CASSLRGTGHEQYF
TRBV4-1	NA	TRBJ1-5	TGCGCCAGCAGCCAGACCCAGGATGGCAATCAGCCCCAGCATTTT	CASSQTQDGNQPQHF
TRBV19	NA	TRBJ2-2	TGTGCCAGTAAGGGGATCCTAGAGGGTAGGACCGGGGAGCTGTTTTTT	CASKGILEGRTGELFF
TRBV4-1	TRBD1	TRBJ1-5	TGCGCCAGCAGCCAAGTCTTCCCGACAGGGGGCATAAGCAATCAGCCCCAGCATTTT	CASSQVFPTGGISNQPQHF
TRBV11-2	TRBD2	TRBJ2-3	TGTGCCAGCAGCTTAGATGGGTCCAGCGGGGGGGACACAGATACGCAGTATTTT	CASSLDGSSGGDTDTQYF
TRBV29-1	TRBD2	TRBJ2-1	TGCAGCGTTGAAAGGGGGTTTGAAGGACTAGCGGAAACATACTCCTACAATGAGCAGTTCTTC	CSVERGFEGLAETYSYNEQFF
TRBV6-6	NA	TRBJ2-1	TGTGCCAGCAGTTCTACGACGGGCCCCAACAATGAGCAGTTCTTC	CASSSTTGPNNEQFF
TRBV11-2	NA	TRBJ2-7	TGTGCCAGCAGCTACGGGGTTCCCTACGAGCAGTACTTC	CASSYGVPYEQYF
TRBV4-3	TRBD2	TRBJ2-3	TGCGCCAGCAGCCAAGATAGCGGGGGGGCCACAGATACGCAGTATTTT	CASSQDSGGATDTQYF
TRBV12-5	TRBD1	TRBJ2-2	TGTGCTAGTGGGACGGACAGGTTCACCGGGGAGCTGTTTTTT	CASGTDRFTGELFF
TRBV28	NA	TRBJ2-5	TGTGCCAGCAGTCCCGATTTTGAGGGGGGCCTAGAGACCCAGTACTTC	CASSPDFEGGLETQYF